This TCR beta chain was recovered during a study of blood T cells in healthy people across ages. Whole-study findings and limits: Because sorting was not performed, PBMCs prevented conclusive naive versus antigen-experienced comparison. Older age went with lower TCR beta diversity per million T cells, in a roughly linear way.

Each sample had at least 6 million PBMCs isolated. Primers used in a second PCR of roughly 6 to 11 cycles were a sample-barcoded 5' primer and a J-beta primer mix. TCRdb re-derived calls from the 5' RACE reads in MiXCR, one entry per CDR3 protein. Of around 800,000 distinct CDR3 sequences in the sample, around 62% were seen once. This clonotype was counted a few times. Its matching antigen is unknown. This TCR derives from a man aged 25 to 45 in good health. Material for sequencing was blood.

The CDR3 region has the DNA TGTGCCATCAGTGCCGGGACAGGGGTCTACGAGCAGTACTTC. Its protein product is CAISAGTGVYEQYF. The rearrangement uses TRBV10-3 and TRBJ2-5, with 10 bases fitting TRBD1. The tail of the sequence fits TRBJ2-7 better, so the J call may be wrong. The CDR3 spans 14 residues. CDR1 is ENHRY, CDR2 SYGVKD, per germline.